These T cell receptor beta chains were read from a single sample in a study of regulatory T cells in long-lasting Graves disease. TCRdb passed the multiplex PCR reads through MiXCR, listing each CDR3 protein once. The sample lists approximately 230,000 distinct CDR3 sequences, about 16% occurring once. Sequenced material: peripheral blood mononuclear cells (PBMCs), taken at new diagnosis, from a patient treated with antithyroid drugs. The receptors come from a female donor with Graves disease. The CDR3 runs from the conserved cysteine through the conserved F or W. Each record gives: D gene, V gene, clone size, J gene, CDR3 DNA, CDR3 protein. A D gene is named only where the DNA matches it firmly. The size of a clone is reported for some rows only, either as once, few or many, or as a class for expanded clones.

d_gene: .
v_gene: TRBV11-2
abundance: many
j_gene: TRBJ2-7
CDR3nt: TGTGCCAGCAGCTTACCAGGGGGGAGGTACGAGCAGTACTTC
CDR3aa: CASSLPGGRYEQYF

d_gene: TRBD2
v_gene: TRBV6-1
abundance: many
j_gene: TRBJ2-7
CDR3nt: TGTGCCAGCAGTCCCCCGGGACTAGCAGGCTACGAGCAGTACTTC
CDR3aa: CASSPPGLAGYEQYF

d_gene: TRBD2
v_gene: TRBV15
abundance: .
j_gene: TRBJ2-2
CDR3nt: TGTGCCACCAGCAGAGATGGGACTAGCGGGAGAGGCGCGAACACCGGGGAGCTGTTTTTT
CDR3aa: CATSRDGTSGRGANTGELFF

d_gene: TRBD1
v_gene: TRBV20-1
abundance: many
j_gene: TRBJ1-2
CDR3nt: TGCAGTGCTGATCCCAGGGACAGTAAAAATGGCTACACCTTC
CDR3aa: CSADPRDSKNGYTF

d_gene: TRBD2
v_gene: TRBV20-1
abundance: many
j_gene: TRBJ2-3
CDR3nt: TGCAGTGCTAGACCGGGACTAGCGACCACAGATACGCAGTATTTT
CDR3aa: CSARPGLATTDTQYF

d_gene: .
v_gene: TRBV7-9
abundance: many
j_gene: TRBJ2-5
CDR3nt: TGTGCCAGCAGTTTATTGGGGGAGACCCAGTACTTC
CDR3aa: CASSLLGETQYF

d_gene: TRBD2
v_gene: TRBV20-1
abundance: many
j_gene: TRBJ2-1
CDR3nt: TGCAGTGCTAGGGGCCGACTAGCGGCCTACAATGAGCAGTTCTTC
CDR3aa: CSARGRLAAYNEQFF

d_gene: TRBD1
v_gene: TRBV19
abundance: many
j_gene: TRBJ2-2
CDR3nt: TGTGCCAGTAGTATTTTCCGGGACAGGAAAAGCACCGGGGAGCTGTTTTTT
CDR3aa: CASSIFRDRKSTGELFF

d_gene: .
v_gene: TRBV20-1
abundance: few
j_gene: TRBJ2-5
CDR3nt: TGCAGTGCCACAGTAGGCGGGAAAGAGACCCAGTACTTC
CDR3aa: CSATVGGKETQYF

d_gene: .
v_gene: TRBV20-1
abundance: .
j_gene: TRBJ2-1
CDR3nt: TGCAGTGCTAGTACTGGGAGCTCCTACAATGAGCAGTTCTTC
CDR3aa: CSASTGSSYNEQFF

d_gene: TRBD1
v_gene: TRBV12-3/TRBV12-4
abundance: .
j_gene: TRBJ2-1
CDR3nt: TGTGCCAGCAGTCCGGGGACAGTCAGCTCCCCTTCCTACAATGAGCAGTTCTTC
CDR3aa: CASSPGTVSSPSYNEQFF

d_gene: TRBD2
v_gene: TRBV4-2
abundance: many
j_gene: TRBJ2-7
CDR3nt: TGTGCCAGCAGCCTTTCCGGACTAGCGGGGCCCTCGGGGGAGCAGTACTTC
CDR3aa: CASSLSGLAGPSGEQYF

d_gene: .
v_gene: TRBV6-2/TRBV6-3
abundance: many
j_gene: TRBJ2-3
CDR3nt: TGTGCCAGCAGTTTGAGGGCCCCAGATACGCAGTATTTT
CDR3aa: CASSLRAPDTQYF

d_gene: .
v_gene: TRBV4-2
abundance: .
j_gene: TRBJ1-5
CDR3nt: TGTGCCAGCAGCCAAGATAGGTCAGAGTATAGCAATCAGCCCCAGCATTTT
CDR3aa: CASSQDRSEYSNQPQHF

d_gene: .
v_gene: TRBV6-1
abundance: .
j_gene: TRBJ2-7
CDR3nt: TGTGCCAGCAACGACCTCGACAGGCCCTACGAGCAGTACTTC
CDR3aa: CASNDLDRPYEQYF

d_gene: .
v_gene: TRBV12-3/TRBV12-4
abundance: many
j_gene: TRBJ1-1
CDR3nt: TGTGCCAGCATTCAGGGGCCGCTGGGAGGGACTGAAGCTTTCTTT
CDR3aa: CASIQGPLGGTEAFF

d_gene: .
v_gene: TRBV7-9
abundance: many
j_gene: TRBJ1-2
CDR3nt: TGTGCCAGCAGCTTAGACACAGGGACTGGCTACACCTTC
CDR3aa: CASSLDTGTGYTF

d_gene: .
v_gene: TRBV11-2
abundance: many
j_gene: TRBJ2-7
CDR3nt: TGTGCCAGCAGCTTAAGTCCTTCGGCGGCGGGAACCTACGAGCAGTACTTC
CDR3aa: CASSLSPSAAGTYEQYF

d_gene: TRBD1
v_gene: TRBV10-3
abundance: .
j_gene: TRBJ2-2
CDR3nt: TGTGCCATCAGTGGGACAGGTGACACCGGGGAGCTGTTTTTT
CDR3aa: CAISGTGDTGELFF

d_gene: .
v_gene: TRBV3-1
abundance: many
j_gene: TRBJ2-7
CDR3nt: TGTGCCAGCAGCCAATACATCTACGAGCAGTACTTC
CDR3aa: CASSQYIYEQYF

d_gene: TRBD2
v_gene: TRBV20-1
abundance: few
j_gene: TRBJ2-7
CDR3nt: TGCAGTGCTTTTAGCGGGAGGGCCGGGTACGAGCAGTACTTC
CDR3aa: CSAFSGRAGYEQYF

d_gene: TRBD1
v_gene: TRBV3-1
abundance: many
j_gene: TRBJ2-5
CDR3nt: TGTGCCAGCAGCCGCCGGACAGGGGGTGGAGAGACCCAGTACTTC
CDR3aa: CASSRRTGGGETQYF

d_gene: .
v_gene: TRBV2
abundance: many
j_gene: TRBJ2-1
CDR3nt: TGTGCCAGCAGTGTTTCCTTTAACAATGAGCAGTTCTTC
CDR3aa: CASSVSFNNEQFF

d_gene: .
v_gene: TRBV6-1
abundance: many
j_gene: TRBJ2-1
CDR3nt: TGTGCCAGCAGTGATGGGGACCCCAATGAGCAGTTCTTC
CDR3aa: CASSDGDPNEQFF

d_gene: .
v_gene: TRBV5-6
abundance: .
j_gene: TRBJ1-2
CDR3nt: TGTGCCAGCAGCTTGCGGGGAGGGGGCTACACCTTC
CDR3aa: CASSLRGGGYTF

d_gene: .
v_gene: TRBV3-1
abundance: few
j_gene: TRBJ1-2
CDR3nt: TGTGCCAGCAGCCAAGGGCTCGGGGGGCGCTTCTATGGCTACACCTTC
CDR3aa: CASSQGLGGRFYGYTF

d_gene: .
v_gene: TRBV7-2
abundance: many
j_gene: TRBJ1-6
CDR3nt: TGTGCCAGCAGCTTAGCCTCAGGAGATTCACCCCTCCACTTT
CDR3aa: CASSLASGDSPLHF

d_gene: .
v_gene: TRBV7-6
abundance: many
j_gene: TRBJ1-4
CDR3nt: TGTGCCAGCAGCTGGGACGACAGATCGGGACTGTTTTTT
CDR3aa: CASSWDDRSGLFF

d_gene: .
v_gene: TRBV24-1
abundance: many
j_gene: TRBJ2-2
CDR3nt: TGTGCCACCAGCGCAAGTCGTGGAGGGGCCGGCCTGGGGGAGCTGTTTTTT
CDR3aa: CATSASRGGAGLGELFF

d_gene: TRBD1
v_gene: TRBV10-2
abundance: few
j_gene: TRBJ1-5
CDR3nt: TGCGCCAGCAGGAGGGGACAGGGGAATCAGCCCCAGCATTTT
CDR3aa: CASRRGQGNQPQHF

d_gene: .
v_gene: TRBV28
abundance: many
j_gene: TRBJ2-1
CDR3nt: TGTGCCAGCAGTTTTTCGACCTACAATGAGCAGTTCTTC
CDR3aa: CASSFSTYNEQFF

d_gene: .
v_gene: TRBV20-1
abundance: many
j_gene: TRBJ2-7
CDR3nt: TGCAGTGCCCCATCCTTACCCTACGAGCAGTACTTC
CDR3aa: CSAPSLPYEQYF

d_gene: .
v_gene: TRBV30
abundance: .
j_gene: TRBJ1-5
CDR3nt: TGTGCCTGGAGTGTATCGGGAGCCAGGCCTAATCAGCCCCAGCATTTT
CDR3aa: CAWSVSGARPNQPQHF

d_gene: TRBD2
v_gene: TRBV19
abundance: many
j_gene: TRBJ2-2
CDR3nt: TGTGCCAGTAGTATTACAGCGGGAAAAGTCGGGGAGCTGTTTTTT
CDR3aa: CASSITAGKVGELFF

d_gene: .
v_gene: TRBV7-9
abundance: many
j_gene: TRBJ1-5
CDR3nt: TGTGCCAGCAGCTTAAGAAGGGACCAGCCCCAGCATTTT
CDR3aa: CASSLRRDQPQHF

d_gene: TRBD2
v_gene: TRBV5-1
abundance: many
j_gene: TRBJ2-1
CDR3nt: TGCGCCAGCAGCTTGGGGCCTAGCGGACTCAATGAGCAGTTCTTC
CDR3aa: CASSLGPSGLNEQFF

d_gene: .
v_gene: TRBV7-8
abundance: many
j_gene: TRBJ2-3
CDR3nt: TGTGCCAGCAGCCCCCCGGTTGGGTCACTCACACACACAGATACGCAGTATTTT
CDR3aa: CASSPPVGSLTHTDTQYF

d_gene: TRBD1
v_gene: TRBV20-1
abundance: .
j_gene: TRBJ2-7
CDR3nt: TGCAGTGCGAGGACAGGGCGGTACGAGCAGTACTTC
CDR3aa: CSARTGRYEQYF

d_gene: .
v_gene: TRBV2
abundance: .
j_gene: TRBJ2-5
CDR3nt: TGTGCCAGCAGTGATAGTCAGCTGGGGACCCAGTACTTC
CDR3aa: CASSDSQLGTQYF

d_gene: .
v_gene: TRBV19
abundance: few
j_gene: TRBJ2-6
CDR3nt: TGTGCCAGTAGTACCTCCGGCGTTTTGTCTGGGGCCAACGTCCTGACTTTC
CDR3aa: CASSTSGVLSGANVLTF

d_gene: .
v_gene: TRBV7-2
abundance: many
j_gene: TRBJ2-5
CDR3nt: TGTGCCAGCAGCCCATACACCGAAGAGACCCAGTACTTC
CDR3aa: CASSPYTEETQYF

d_gene: TRBD1
v_gene: TRBV28
abundance: .
j_gene: TRBJ1-1
CDR3nt: TGTGCCAGCAGTTTCTCTGACAGGGGGCGGTACACTGAAGCTTTCTTT
CDR3aa: CASSFSDRGRYTEAFF